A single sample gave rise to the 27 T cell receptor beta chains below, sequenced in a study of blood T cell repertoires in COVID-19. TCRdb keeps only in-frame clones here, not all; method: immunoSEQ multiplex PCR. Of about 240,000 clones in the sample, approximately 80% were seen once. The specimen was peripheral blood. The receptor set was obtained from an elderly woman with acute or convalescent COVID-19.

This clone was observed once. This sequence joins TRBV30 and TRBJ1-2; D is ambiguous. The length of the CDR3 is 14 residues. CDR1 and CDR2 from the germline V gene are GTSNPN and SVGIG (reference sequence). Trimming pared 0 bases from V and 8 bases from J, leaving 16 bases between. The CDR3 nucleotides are TGTGCCTGGAGTGTACCAGGCCCACCGCGAGGCTACACCTTC. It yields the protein CAWSVPGPPRGYTF.

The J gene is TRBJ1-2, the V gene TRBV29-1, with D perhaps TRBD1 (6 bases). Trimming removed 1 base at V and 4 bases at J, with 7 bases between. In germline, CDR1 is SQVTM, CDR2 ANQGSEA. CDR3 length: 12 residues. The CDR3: CSVEGGGYGYTF. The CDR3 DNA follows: TGCAGCGTTGAAGGAGGGGGCTATGGCTACACCTTC.

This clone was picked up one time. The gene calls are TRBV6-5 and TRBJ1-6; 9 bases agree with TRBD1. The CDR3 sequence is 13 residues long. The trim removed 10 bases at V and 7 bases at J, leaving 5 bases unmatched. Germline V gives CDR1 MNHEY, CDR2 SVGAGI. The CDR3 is CATGTGSNSPLHF. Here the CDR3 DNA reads TGTGCCACCGGGACAGGGAGCAATTCACCCCTCCACTTT.

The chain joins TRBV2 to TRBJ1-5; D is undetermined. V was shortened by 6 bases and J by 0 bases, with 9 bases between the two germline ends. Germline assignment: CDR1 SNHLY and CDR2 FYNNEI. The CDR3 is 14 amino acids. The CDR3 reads CASRAAYSNQPQHF. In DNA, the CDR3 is TGTGCCAGCAGGGCGGCATATAGCAATCAGCCCCAGCATTTT. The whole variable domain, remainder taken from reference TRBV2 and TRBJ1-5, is EPEVTQTPSHQVTQMGQEVILRCVPISNHLYFYWYRQILGQKVEFLVSFYNNEISEKSEIFDDQFSVERPDGSNFTLKIRSTKLEDSAMYFCASRAAYSNQPQHFGDGTRLSIL.

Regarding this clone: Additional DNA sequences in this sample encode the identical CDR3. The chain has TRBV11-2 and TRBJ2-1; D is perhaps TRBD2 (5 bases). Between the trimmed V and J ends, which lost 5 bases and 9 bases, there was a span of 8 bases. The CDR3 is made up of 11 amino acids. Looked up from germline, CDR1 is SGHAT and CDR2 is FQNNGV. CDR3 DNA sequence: TGTGCCAGCAGCCTTCGGGGTGAGCAGTTCTTC. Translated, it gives CASSLRGEQFF.

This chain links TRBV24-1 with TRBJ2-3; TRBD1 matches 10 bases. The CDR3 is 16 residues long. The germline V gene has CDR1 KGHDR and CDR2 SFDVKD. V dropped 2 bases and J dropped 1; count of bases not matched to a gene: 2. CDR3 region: CATSDSGTGGTDTQYF. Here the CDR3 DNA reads TGTGCCACCAGTGATTCCGGGACAGGGGGCACAGATACGCAGTATTTT.

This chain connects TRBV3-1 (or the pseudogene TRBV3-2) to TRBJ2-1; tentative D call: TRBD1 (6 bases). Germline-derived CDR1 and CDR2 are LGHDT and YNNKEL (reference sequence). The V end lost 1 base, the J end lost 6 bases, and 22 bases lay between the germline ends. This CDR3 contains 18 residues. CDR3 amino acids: CASSQARGWGLPLNEQFF. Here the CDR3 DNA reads TGTGCCAGCAGCCAAGCCCGGGGCTGGGGGCTACCCCTCAATGAGCAGTTCTTC.

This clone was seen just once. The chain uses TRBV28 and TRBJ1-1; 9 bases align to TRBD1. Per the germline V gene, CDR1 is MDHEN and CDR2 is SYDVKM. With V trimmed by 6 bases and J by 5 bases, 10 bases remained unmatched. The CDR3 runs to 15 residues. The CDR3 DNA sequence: TGTGCCAGCAGGACCTCCTCCGGGACAGGGACTGAAGCTTTCTTT. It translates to CASRTSSGTGTEAFF.

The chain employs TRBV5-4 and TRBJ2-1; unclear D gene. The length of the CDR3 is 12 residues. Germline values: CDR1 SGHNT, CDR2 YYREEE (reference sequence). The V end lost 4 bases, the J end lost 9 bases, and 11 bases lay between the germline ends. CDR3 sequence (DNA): TGTGCCAGCAGCGACCCCCCGGGTGAGCAGTTCTTC. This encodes CASSDPPGEQFF.

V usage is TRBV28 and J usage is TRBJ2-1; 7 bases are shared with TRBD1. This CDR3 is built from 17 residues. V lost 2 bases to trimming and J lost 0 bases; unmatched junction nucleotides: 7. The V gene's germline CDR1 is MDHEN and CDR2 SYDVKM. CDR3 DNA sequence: TGTGCCAGCAGTTTACGGAAGGGGGCAAGCTCCTACAATGAGCAGTTCTTC. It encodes CASSLRKGASSYNEQFF.

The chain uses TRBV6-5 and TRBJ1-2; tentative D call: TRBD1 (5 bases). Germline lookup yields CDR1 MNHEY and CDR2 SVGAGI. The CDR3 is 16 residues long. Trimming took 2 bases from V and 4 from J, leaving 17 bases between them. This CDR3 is CASSYGVAGRGYGYTF. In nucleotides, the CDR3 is TGTGCCAGCAGTTACGGGGTGGCGGGACGCGGCTATGGCTACACCTTC.

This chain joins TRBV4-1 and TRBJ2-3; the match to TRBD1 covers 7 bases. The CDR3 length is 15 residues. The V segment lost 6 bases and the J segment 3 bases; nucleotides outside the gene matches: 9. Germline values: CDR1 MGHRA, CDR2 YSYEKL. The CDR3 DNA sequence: TGCGCCAGCAGGGGACCCGGGACAGCAACAGATACGCAGTATTTT. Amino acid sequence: CASRGPGTATDTQYF.

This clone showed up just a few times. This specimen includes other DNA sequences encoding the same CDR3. CDR3 nucleotide sequence: TGTGCCAGCAGTTACTCTCCTAGTAGTCAGCCCCAGCATTTT. Translated: CASSYSPSSQPQHF. The V gene is TRBV6-5, the J gene TRBJ1-5; D remains unclear. CDR1 is MNHEY and CDR2 is SVGAGI in the germline V gene. The CDR3 is 14 residues long. Between the trimmed V and J ends, which lost 0 bases and 6 bases, there was a span of 9 bases.

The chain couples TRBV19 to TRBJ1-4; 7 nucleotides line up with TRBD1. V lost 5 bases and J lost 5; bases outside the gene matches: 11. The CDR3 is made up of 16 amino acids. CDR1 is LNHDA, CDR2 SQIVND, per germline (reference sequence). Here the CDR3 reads CASSPLFAGGNEKLFF. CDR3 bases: TGTGCCAGTAGTCCCCTTTTCGCAGGGGGAAATGAAAAACTGTTTTTT.

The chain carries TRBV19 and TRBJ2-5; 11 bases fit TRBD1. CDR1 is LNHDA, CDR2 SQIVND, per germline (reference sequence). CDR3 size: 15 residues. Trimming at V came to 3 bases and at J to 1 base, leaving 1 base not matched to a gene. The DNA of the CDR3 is TGTGCCAGTAGTATTGGACAGGGGGCCCAAGAGACCCAGTACTTC. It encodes CASSIGQGAQETQYF.

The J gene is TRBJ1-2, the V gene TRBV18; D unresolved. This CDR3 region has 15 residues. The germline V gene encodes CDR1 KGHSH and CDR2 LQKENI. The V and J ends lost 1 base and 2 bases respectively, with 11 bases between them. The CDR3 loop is CASSPLTASNYGYTF. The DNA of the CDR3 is TGTGCCAGCTCACCACTCACAGCATCGAACTATGGCTACACCTTC.

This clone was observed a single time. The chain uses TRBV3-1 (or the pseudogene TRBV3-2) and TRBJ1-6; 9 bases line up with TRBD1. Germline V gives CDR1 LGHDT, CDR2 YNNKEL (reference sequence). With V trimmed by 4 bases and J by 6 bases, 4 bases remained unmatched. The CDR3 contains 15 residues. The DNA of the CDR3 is TGTGCCAGCAGCCCCCGGGACAGGGCTAATTCACCCCTCCACTTT. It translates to CASSPRDRANSPLHF.

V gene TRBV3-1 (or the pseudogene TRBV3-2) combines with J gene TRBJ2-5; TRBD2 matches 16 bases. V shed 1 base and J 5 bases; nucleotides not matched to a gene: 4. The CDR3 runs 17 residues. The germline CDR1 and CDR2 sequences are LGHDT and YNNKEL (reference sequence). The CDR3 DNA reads TGTGCCAGCAGCCAAGTGGGACTAGCGGGGGGGCGGGAGACCCAGTACTTC. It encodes CASSQVGLAGGRETQYF.

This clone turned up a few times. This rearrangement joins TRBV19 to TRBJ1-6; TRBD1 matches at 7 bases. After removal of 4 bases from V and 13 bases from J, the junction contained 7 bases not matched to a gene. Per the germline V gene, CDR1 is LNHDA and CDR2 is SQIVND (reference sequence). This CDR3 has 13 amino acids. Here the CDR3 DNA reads TGTGCCAGTAGTACAGGGACAGTTCAGCCCCTCCACTTT. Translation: CASSTGTVQPLHF.

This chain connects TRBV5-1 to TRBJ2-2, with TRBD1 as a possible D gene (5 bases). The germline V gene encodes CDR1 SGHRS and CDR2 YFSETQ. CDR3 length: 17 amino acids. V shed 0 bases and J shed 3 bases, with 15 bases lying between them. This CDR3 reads CASSLVPSRADTGELFF. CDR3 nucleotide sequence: TGCGCCAGCAGCTTGGTTCCCAGCAGGGCGGACACCGGGGAGCTGTTTTTT.

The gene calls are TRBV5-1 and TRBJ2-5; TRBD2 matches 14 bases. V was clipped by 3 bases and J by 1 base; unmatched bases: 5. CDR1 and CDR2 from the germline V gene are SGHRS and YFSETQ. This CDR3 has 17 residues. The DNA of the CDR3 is TGCGCCAGCAGCTCCGGACTAGCGGGGGGCCTCCAAGAGACCCAGTACTTC. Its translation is CASSSGLAGGLQETQYF. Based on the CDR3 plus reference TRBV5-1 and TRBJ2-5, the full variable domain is KAGVTQTPRYLIKTRGQQVTLSCSPISGHRSVSWYQQTPGQGLQFLFEYFSETQRNKGNFPGRFSGRQFSNSRSEMNVSTLELGDSALYLCASSSGLAGGLQETQYFGPGTRLLVL.

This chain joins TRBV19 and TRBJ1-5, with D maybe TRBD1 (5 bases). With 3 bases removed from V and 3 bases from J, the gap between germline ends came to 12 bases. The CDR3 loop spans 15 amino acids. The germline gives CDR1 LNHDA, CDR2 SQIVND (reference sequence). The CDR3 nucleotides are TGTGCCAGTAGTATTGCGTTGGGGCCCAATCAGCCCCAGCATTTT. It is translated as CASSIALGPNQPQHF.

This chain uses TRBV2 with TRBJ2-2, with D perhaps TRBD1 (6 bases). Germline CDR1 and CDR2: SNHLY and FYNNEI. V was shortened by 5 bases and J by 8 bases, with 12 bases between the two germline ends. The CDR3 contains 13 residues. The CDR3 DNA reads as TGTGCCAGCAGTCCTCAGGGGTCAGGGGAGCTGTTTTTT. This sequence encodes CASSPQGSGELFF.

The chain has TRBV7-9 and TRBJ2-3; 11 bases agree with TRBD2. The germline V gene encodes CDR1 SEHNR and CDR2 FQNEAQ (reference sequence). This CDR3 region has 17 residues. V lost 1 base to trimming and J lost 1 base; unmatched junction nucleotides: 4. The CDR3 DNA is TGTGCCAGCAGCTTAGGGGAGACTAGCGGGGGCACAGATACGCAGTATTTT. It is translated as CASSLGETSGGTDTQYF.

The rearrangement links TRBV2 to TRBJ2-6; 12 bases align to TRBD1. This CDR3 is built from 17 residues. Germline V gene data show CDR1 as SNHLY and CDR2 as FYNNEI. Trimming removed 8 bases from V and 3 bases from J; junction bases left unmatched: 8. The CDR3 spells CASVYGTGGRGANVLTF. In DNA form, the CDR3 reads TGTGCCAGCGTATACGGGACAGGGGGCCGTGGGGCCAACGTCCTGACTTTC.

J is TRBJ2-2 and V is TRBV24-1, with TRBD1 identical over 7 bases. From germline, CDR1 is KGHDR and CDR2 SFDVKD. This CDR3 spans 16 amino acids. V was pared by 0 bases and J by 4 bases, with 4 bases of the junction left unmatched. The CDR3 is CATSDLKGASTGELFF. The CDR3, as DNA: TGTGCCACCAGTGATTTGAAGGGGGCTAGCACCGGGGAGCTGTTTTTT.

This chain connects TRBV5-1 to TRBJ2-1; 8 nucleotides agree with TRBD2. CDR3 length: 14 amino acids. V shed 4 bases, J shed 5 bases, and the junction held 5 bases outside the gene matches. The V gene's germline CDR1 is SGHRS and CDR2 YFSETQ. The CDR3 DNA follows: TGCGCCAGCAGCCCCGGGACTAGTCACAATGAGCAGTTCTTC. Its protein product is CASSPGTSHNEQFF.